The 11 T cell receptor beta chains below were found in one sample sequenced in a study of T-cell reconstitution after alpha-beta-depleted transplantation in children (TCRdb year 2016). Libraries were built with PCR. The sample was run on an Illumina HiSeq 2500. To normalize quantification of the TCRbeta repertoire, the TCR libraries were built with molecular barcoding that relied on unique molecular identifiers. TCRdb trimmed the raw reads at Q25, called clones with MiXCR and kept productive beta chains. Identical CDR3 proteins give one entry, which carries the most common genes and DNA. A total of around 200,000 distinct CDR3 sequences appear in this sample, under 13% of them only once. The biggest ten clones account for roughly 30% of the sample. Interpreted using the paper, the treatment or condition label stands for: allogeneic hematopoietic cell transplantation with graft depleted of TCRalphabeta T cells and CD19 B cells.

The sample was PBMCs, taken before TCRalphabeta/CD19-depleted stem cell transplant. The receptors originated from a child under two years old with acute myeloid leukemia, due to receive a stem cell transplant.

This clonotype has a count of ten or more. This chain connects TRBV20-1 to TRBJ2-7; 14 bases fit TRBD2. The CDR3 has 15 residues. Germline CDR1 DFQATT, CDR2 SNEGSKA (reference sequence). Trimming took 5 bases from V and 4 from J; bases not matched to a gene: 7. The CDR3 is CSAAGLAGGGYEQYF. DNA of the CDR3: TGCAGTGCTGCTGGACTAGCGGGAGGAGGGTACGAGCAGTACTTC.

This clonotype was seen repeatedly, ten times or more. The V and J genes are TRBV12-3 or TRBV12-4 and TRBJ1-2, with D uncertain. The CDR3 spans 12 residues. V was trimmed by 5 bases and J by 4 bases, leaving 8 bases between them. CDR3 DNA: TGTGCCAGCAGTCTGGCTTTCTATGGCTACACCTTC. This sequence encodes CASSLAFYGYTF.

This clonotype was observed at least ten times. The chain joins TRBV9 to TRBJ2-1; 14 nucleotides line up with TRBD2. From germline, CDR1 is SGDLS and CDR2 YYNGEE. V was pared by 3 bases and J by 10 bases, with 6 bases of the junction left unmatched. This CDR3 is 15 amino acids long. CDR3 region: CASSGLAGGPREQFF. In DNA, the CDR3 is TGTGCCAGCAGCGGACTAGCGGGAGGGCCCAGGGAGCAGTTCTTC.

This clonotype has ten or more counts. The V gene is TRBV24-1, the J gene TRBJ2-6; D is unclear. Germline V gives CDR1 KGHDR, CDR2 SFDVKD. There are 13 residues in the CDR3. V was clipped by 6 bases and J by 1 base, with 3 bases between them. The CDR3 DNA reads as TGTGCCACCAGTCTTTCTGGGGCCAACGTCCTGACTTTC. Residues: CATSLSGANVLTF.

Comment on this clonotype: The junction and the germline gene differ at one end; a read error may be behind it. The chain is built from TRBV12-3 or TRBV12-4 and TRBJ1-2; a possible D gene is TRBD1 (5 bases). The CDR3 extends over 11 amino acids. The CDR3 bases are TGTGCCAGTAGTTACATGGGGCGGTACACCTTC. It yields the protein CASSYMGRYTF.

This clonotype was counted at least ten times. CDR3 nucleotides: TGTGCCAGCAGTGCGAAACGCACGACCCTCACAGATACGCAGTATTTT. This gives the protein CASSAKRTTLTDTQYF. The chain has TRBV2 and TRBJ2-3; D not resolved. The germline V gene encodes CDR1 SNHLY and CDR2 FYNNEI. The CDR3 has 16 residues. The germline V and J ends were trimmed by 4 bases and 2 bases, with 16 bases remaining between them.

This clonotype came up many times. J is TRBJ1-1 and V is TRBV7-2; D remains unclear. The CDR3 runs 14 residues. In germline, CDR1 is SGHTA, CDR2 FQGNSA. V gave up 1 base and J gave up 4 bases, with 10 bases separating them. The CDR3 loop reads CASSLEGSATEAFF. The CDR3 DNA sequence: TGTGCCAGCAGCTTAGAGGGCAGTGCCACTGAAGCTTTCTTT.

The sample holds many counts of this clonotype. This chain uses TRBV5-1 with TRBJ2-7; the D gene is possibly TRBD2 (6 bases). The CDR3 totals 15 residues. In germline, CDR1 is SGHRS, CDR2 YFSETQ. V dropped 0 bases and J dropped 5 bases, with 15 bases sitting between them. The CDR3 DNA sequence: TGCGCCAGCAGCTTGGAGAGCGGGTCTCCCGACGAGCAGTACTTC. This codes for CASSLESGSPDEQYF.

At least ten counts were recorded for this clonotype. This chain uses TRBV27 with TRBJ1-5; D ambiguous. The CDR3 has 14 residues. The V and J ends lost 3 bases and 0 bases respectively, with 6 bases between them. CDR1 and CDR2 (germline): MNHEY, SMNVEV (reference sequence). CDR3: CASSFLNSNQPQHF. The CDR3 DNA sequence: TGTGCCAGCAGTTTTCTTAATAGCAATCAGCCCCAGCATTTT.

This clonotype was detected many times. The V and J genes are TRBV12-3 or TRBV12-4 and TRBJ1-3; maybe TRBD1 (5 bases). Deletions cut 5 bases from V and 5 bases from J, with 13 bases between. This CDR3 contains 14 residues. DNA of the CDR3: TGTGCCAGCAGTCACGACAGCAACAGAAACACCATATATTTT. Protein sequence: CASSHDSNRNTIYF.

This clonotype was seen at least ten times. This rearrangement joins TRBV7-9 to TRBJ1-1; TRBD1 might be the D (5 bases). Germline lookup yields CDR1 SEHNR and CDR2 FQNEAQ (reference sequence). Trimming cost V 7 bases and J 4 bases, with 13 bases left between them. This CDR3 has 13 residues. CDR3 DNA: TGTGCCAGCACCAGGATCGGGGCCACTGAAGCTTTCTTT. Amino acids: CASTRIGATEAFF. The variable domain in full, completed from reference TRBV7-9 and TRBJ1-1, reads DTGVSQNPRHKITKRGQNVTFRCDPISEHNRLYWYRQTLGQGPEFLTYFQNEAQLEKSRLLSDRFSAERPKGSFSTLEIQRTEQGDSAMYLCASTRIGATEAFFGQGTRLTVV.